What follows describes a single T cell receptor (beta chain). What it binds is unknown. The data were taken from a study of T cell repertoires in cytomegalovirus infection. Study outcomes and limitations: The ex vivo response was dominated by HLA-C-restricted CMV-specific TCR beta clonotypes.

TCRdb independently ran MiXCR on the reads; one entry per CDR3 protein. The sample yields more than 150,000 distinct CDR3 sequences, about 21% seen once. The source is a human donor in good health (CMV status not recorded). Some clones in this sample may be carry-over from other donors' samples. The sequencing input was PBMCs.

In nucleotides, the CDR3 is TGTGCCACGTCAACTTCCAGAGACTATGGCTACACCTTC. As protein: CATSTSRDYGYTF. This chain connects TRBV27 to TRBJ1-2; unclear D gene. V lost 10 bases to trimming and J lost 3 bases, with 15 bases between them. In germline, CDR1 is MNHEY, CDR2 SMNVEV (reference sequence). This CDR3 region has 13 residues.